Below, 11 T cell receptor beta chains from the same sample are listed, as sequenced in a study of T cells in Graves' hyperthyroidism and ophthalmopathy. The CDR3 regions of TCR beta were amplified from RNA transcripts. HTBI primers drove first-round RT-PCR of the TCR CDR3. TCRdb reprocessed the multiplex PCR reads with MiXCR, giving one entry per CDR3 protein. The sample shows 550,000 to 650,000 distinct CDR3 sequences, about 15% of them seen only once. Material: blood. All receptors derive from a woman aged 40 to 50 with Graves' hyperthyroidism.

This chain links TRBV15 with TRBJ1-5, with no clear D. CDR1 and CDR2 (germline): LNHNV, YYDKDF (reference sequence). The V gene lost 3 bases and the J gene lost 2 bases, with 2 bases spanning the gap. The CDR3 loop spans 12 amino acids. CDR3 in DNA: TGTGCCACCAGCAGGGGCAATCAGCCCCAGCATTTT. This encodes CATSRGNQPQHF.

There are a few counts of this clonotype. The chain employs TRBV29-1 and TRBJ2-3, with unresolved D. Trimming stripped 2 bases from V and 2 bases from J, with 14 bases between. CDR1 is SQVTM and CDR2 is ANQGSEA in the germline V gene. The CDR3 runs to 15 residues. The CDR3 sequence is CSVELLDPNTDTQYF. CDR3 DNA sequence: TGCAGCGTTGAACTACTCGACCCAAACACAGATACGCAGTATTTT.

The CDR3 nucleotides read TGTGCCAGCAGTGAGGGGACAGTCCGGGGCGGGGAGCTGTTTTTT. The encoded protein is CASSEGTVRGGELFF. This chain uses TRBV6-1 with TRBJ2-2, with TRBD1 identical over 7 bases. Trimming at V came to 3 bases and at J to 7 bases, leaving 8 bases not matched to a gene. This CDR3 spans 15 amino acids. Germline CDR1 and CDR2: MNHNS and SASEGT.

This clonotype showed up many times. The J gene is TRBJ2-5, the V gene TRBV2; no firm D call. The germline V gene encodes CDR1 SNHLY and CDR2 FYNNEI. Trimming removed 1 base at V and 4 bases at J, with 13 bases between. CDR3 length: 15 amino acids. Here the CDR3 reads CASSEGPPRGETQYF. For the CDR3, the DNA is TGTGCCAGCAGTGAAGGACCGCCCCGAGGAGAGACCCAGTACTTC.

This clonotype has a count of ten or more. V and J are TRBV28 and TRBJ1-2, with 9 bases that match TRBD1. Germline-derived CDR1 and CDR2 are MDHEN and SYDVKM. With V trimmed by 5 bases and J by 3 bases, 4 bases remained unmatched. The CDR3 is 14 amino acids. The CDR3 nucleotides read TGTGCCAGCAGTCCCTGGACAGGGGACTATGGCTACACCTTC. Its translation: CASSPWTGDYGYTF.

This clonotype showed up many times. The chain uses TRBV6-1 and TRBJ2-7; D is uncertain. Germline lookup yields CDR1 MNHNS and CDR2 SASEGT. V was cut by 10 bases and J by 0 bases, with 13 bases left in between. The CDR3 runs 13 residues. The chain's CDR3 is CATEPLISYEQYF. The CDR3 DNA is TGTGCCACCGAACCCCTGATCTCCTACGAGCAGTACTTC.

In its sample, this clonotype was seen many times. This chain connects TRBV12-3 or TRBV12-4 to TRBJ1-5; D gene uncertain. V lost 3 bases, J lost 5 bases, and 14 bases lay in between. The CDR3 has 15 residues. The CDR3 region is CASSLGGSRYQPQHF. The DNA for the CDR3 is TGTGCCAGCAGTTTGGGAGGAAGCCGGTATCAGCCCCAGCATTTT.

The chain employs TRBV3-1 and TRBJ2-1; TRBD2 agrees at 7 bases. CDR1 LGHDT and CDR2 YNNKEL come from the germline V gene (reference sequence). This CDR3 region has 14 residues. J was trimmed by 6 bases and V by 2 bases; bases with no gene match: 4. The chain's CDR3 is CASSQLGGGNEQFF. For the CDR3, the DNA is TGTGCCAGCAGCCAACTGGGGGGGGGCAATGAGCAGTTCTTC.

Ten or more counts support this clonotype. This sequence joins TRBV4-1 and TRBJ1-1, with D possibly matching TRBD1 (5 bases). The V gene lost 1 base and the J gene lost 0 bases, with 9 bases spanning the gap. This CDR3 is built from 15 residues. Germline V CDR1 and CDR2: MGHRA, YSYEKL. The chain's CDR3 is CASSQGRGVNTEAFF. The CDR3 bases are TGCGCCAGCAGCCAAGGAAGGGGCGTGAACACTGAAGCTTTCTTT.

This clonotype was counted ten times or more. This sequence joins TRBV5-1 and TRBJ1-1; a possible D gene is TRBD1 (6 bases). The CDR3 is 15 amino acids. V was pared by 4 bases and J by 3 bases, with 16 bases between. The V gene's germline CDR1 is SGHRS and CDR2 YFSETQ. In DNA form, the CDR3 reads TGCGCCAGCAGCCATACAGGGAACATGGACACTGAAGCTTTCTTT. This gives the protein CASSHTGNMDTEAFF. Using reference TRBV5-1 and TRBJ1-1 for the parts outside the CDR3, the full variable domain is KAGVTQTPRYLIKTRGQQVTLSCSPISGHRSVSWYQQTPGQGLQFLFEYFSETQRNKGNFPGRFSGRQFSNSRSEMNVSTLELGDSALYLCASSHTGNMDTEAFFGQGTRLTVV.

This clonotype occurred many times. V usage is TRBV11-1 and J usage is TRBJ2-1, with 12 bases that match TRBD1. The CDR3 runs to 15 residues. CDR1 SGHAT and CDR2 FQDESV come from the germline V gene (reference sequence). The ends lost 6 bases at V and 8 bases at J; junction bases unmatched: 8. For the CDR3, the DNA is TGTGCCAGCAGTTTCCGGGACAGGGGGCATGATGAGCAGTTCTTC. This encodes CASSFRDRGHDEQFF.